Here is one T cell receptor beta chain with its context. The sample belongs to a study of blood T cell repertoires in COVID-19. Study-wide context: Samples of COVID-19 (acute and convalescent) were obtained from the United States, Italy and Spain.

Under the authors' procedure: Amplification of reference gene primers was used by the study to estimate nucleated cell counts. The protocol was immunoSEQ multiplex PCR, while the TCRdb copy is restricted to in-frame clones and leaves out a portion. V and J calls and clone size are given by that table; D and trimming were obtained from the DNA. The repertoire has under 150,000 clones, 85% of them found once; the top ten carry about a tenth. Input material: peripheral blood. The sequence came from an older man with acute or convalescent COVID-19.

The CDR3 nucleotides are TGTGCCAGCAGTCCCCCCAGGATGTCTGGGGCCAACGTCCTGACTTTC. Translated: CASSPPRMSGANVLTF. This sequence joins TRBV28 and TRBJ2-6; D is ambiguous. Trimming cost V 5 bases and J 1 base, with 12 bases left between them. The germline gives CDR1 MDHEN, CDR2 SYDVKM. CDR3 length: 16 amino acids.